This T cell receptor (beta chain) comes out of a study of T cells in Graves' hyperthyroidism and ophthalmopathy. This clonotype was recorded a few times. Its antigen is undetermined. The source material, RNA transcripts, was used to amplify TCR beta CDR3 regions. Using the HTBI primer set, a first-round RT-PCR was run on the TCR CDR3. TCRdb re-called the multiplex PCR reads with MiXCR, one entry per CDR3 protein. This table has under 350,000 distinct CDR3 sequences, over 20% appearing once. Trimming pared 1 base from V and 0 bases from J, leaving 7 bases between. Germline loops: CDR1 LGHNA, CDR2 YNFKEQ. The CDR3 has 14 amino acids. Study findings and constraints: Blood also showed most of the thyroid clonotypes that were expanded above 0.001.

Sequenced material: blood. The TCR originated in a woman between 50 and 59 years old with Graves' hyperthyroidism. V gene TRBV4-2 combines with J gene TRBJ2-7; D is ambiguous. The CDR3 sequence is CASSQAGYSYEQYF. CDR3 DNA sequence: TGTGCCAGCAGCCAAGCAGGATACTCCTACGAGCAGTACTTC.